These T cell receptor beta chains were read from a single sample in a study of neurological immune-mediated disorders. A single record per CDR3 protein comes from TCRdb applying MiXCR to the 5' RACE reads. The sample has approximately 82,000 distinct CDR3 sequences; roughly 13% are singletons. What was sequenced was PBMCs. These receptors were obtained from a female donor with HTLV-1-associated myelopathy (HAM/TSP). The CDR3 runs from the conserved cysteine through the conserved F or W. D genes are given only for firm matches. A row's size may be missing; if present it is once, few, many or a size class.

>TRBJ1-6|.|.|TRBV14
TGTGCCAGCAGCCAAGATTGGAAGTTCTTTGAATTCCTCCACTTT
CASSQDWKFFEFLHF
>TRBJ2-3|many|.|TRBV2
TGTGCCAGCAGTGATGAAATCTATGCCGGGGCAAATACGCAGTATTTT
CASSDEIYAGANTQYF
>TRBJ2-5|many|TRBD2|TRBV5-1
TGCGCCAGCAGCTTGGCTCCTAGCGGACAAGAGACCCAGTACTTC
CASSLAPSGQETQYF
>TRBJ2-1|many|TRBD1|TRBV28
TGTGCCAGCAGCCCCCCAGGACAGGGATCTTACAATGAGCAGTTCTTC
CASSPPGQGSYNEQFF
>TRBJ1-2|many|.|TRBV4-1
TGCGCCAGCAGCCAAGAACGTGCCGACTATGGCTACACCTTC
CASSQERADYGYTF
>TRBJ2-7|many|TRBD1|TRBV28
TGTGCCAGCAGTCCCAGACAGGGGCTTGGTGCCTACGAGCAGTACTTC
CASSPRQGLGAYEQYF
>TRBJ2-5|many|.|TRBV12-3/TRBV12-4
TGTGCCAGCAGTTCCTACAGGGTCCAAGAGACCCAGTACTTC
CASSSYRVQETQYF
>TRBJ2-1|few|TRBD2|TRBV5-1
TGCGCCAGCAGCTTAGGGACTAGCGGATACAATGAGCAGTTCTTC
CASSLGTSGYNEQFF
>TRBJ2-7|few|TRBD2|TRBV20-1
TGCAGTCCGAAGCGGGGGGGGCCTTCTGCCGAGCAGTACTTC
CSPKRGGPSAEQYF
>TRBJ2-7|many|.|TRBV20-1
TGCAGTGCTGTCAGACGCAACGAGCAGTACTTC
CSAVRRNEQYF
>TRBJ2-1|many|TRBD2|TRBV20-1
TGCAGTGCTTTCCCTCTCCGGGGGGGCTACAATGAGCAGTTCTTC
CSAFPLRGGYNEQFF
>TRBJ2-7|many|.|TRBV7-2
TGTGCCAGCAGCTCGGATCGCAGGATCGGGGAGGAGCAGTACTTC
CASSSDRRIGEEQYF
>TRBJ1-5|many|.|TRBV7-8
TGTGCCAGCAGCTTTACTGACAGTCAGCCCCAGCATTTT
CASSFTDSQPQHF
>TRBJ2-7|.|TRBD1|TRBV7-9
TGTGCCAGCAGCTTAGCCGAGGGGGCTGAGCAGTACTTC
CASSLAEGAEQYF
>TRBJ2-1|many|.|TRBV5-5
TGTGCCAGCAGCCCGGGGTGGGGGAGGGGGGAGGAGCAGTTCTTC
CASSPGWGRGEEQFF
>TRBJ2-7|medium-sized|.|TRBV7-2
TGTGCCAGCAGCTTCTGGGGGGGCCACGAGCAGTACTTC
CASSFWGGHEQYF
>TRBJ2-1|many|.|TRBV7-3
TGTGCCAGCAGCTCAGGGCTTTCCGAAGACAATGAGCAGTTCTTC
CASSSGLSEDNEQFF
>TRBJ2-7|many|.|TRBV6-1
TGTGCCAGCATGAGGGGCCCCTACGAGCAGTACTTC
CASMRGPYEQYF
>TRBJ1-2|.|.|TRBV7-2
TGTGCCAGCAGCACTGGACAGCAATTCAATGGCTACACCTTC
CASSTGQQFNGYTF
>TRBJ2-1|many|.|TRBV6-6
TGTGCCAGCAGTCCAAGGACAGACCTATACAATGAGCAGTTCTTC
CASSPRTDLYNEQFF
>TRBJ2-7|few|TRBD1|TRBV5-6
TGTGCCAGCAGCCCGGTCCGGACAGGAACCTACGAGCAGTACTTC
CASSPVRTGTYEQYF
>TRBJ2-3|many|TRBD2|TRBV20-1
TGCAGTGCTAGCGGGGGGGGAGATACGCAGTATTTT
CSASGGGDTQYF
>TRBJ2-5|many|.|TRBV6-1
TGTGCCAGCAGTTTCTCCTTCCAAGAGACCCAGTACTTC
CASSFSFQETQYF
>TRBJ2-5|many|.|TRBV4-2
TGTGCCAGCAGCCAAGATCGGACTAAAAAAGAGACCCAGTACTTC
CASSQDRTKKETQYF
>TRBJ2-3|many|TRBD2|TRBV10-3
TGTGCCATCAGTGAGTTGGCGGGGGGGCCGACAGATACGCAGTATTTT
CAISELAGGPTDTQYF
>TRBJ1-6|many|.|TRBV5-1
TGCGCCAGCCGCCGCGAGGAGAATTCACCCCTCCACTTT
CASRREENSPLHF
>TRBJ1-5|many|.|TRBV12-3/TRBV12-4
TGTGCCAGCACCCGAGGAGGTAGCAATCAGCCCCAGCATTTT
CASTRGGSNQPQHF
>TRBJ1-5|many|.|TRBV5-1
TGCGCCAGCAGCTTGGAACCTACTCGGCCCCAGCATTTT
CASSLEPTRPQHF
>TRBJ2-7|many|.|TRBV6-6
TGTGCCAGCAGGACACAGAGGGGGGGACAGTACGAGCAGTACTTC
CASRTQRGGQYEQYF
>TRBJ1-6|.|.|TRBV12-3/TRBV12-4
TGTGCCATCACCAAACAGGTAGGTTCACCCCCCCACTTT
CAITKQVGSPPHF
>TRBJ2-7|many|TRBD2|TRBV5-1
TGTGCCAGCAGCCGGGGGGGGGCTAGCTACGAGCAGTACTTC
CASSRGGASYEQYF
>TRBJ2-3|.|TRBD1|TRBV11-3
TGTGCCAGCAGCTTAGGAGGGACAGATACAGATACGCAGTATTTT
CASSLGGTDTDTQYF
>TRBJ2-3|many|TRBD2|TRBV7-2
TGTGCCAGCAGCTTAGGAGGGCGGGGGAAGAAGGCAGATACGCAGTATTTT
CASSLGGRGKKADTQYF
>TRBJ1-4|many|.|TRBV7-6
TGTGCCAGCAGCGCCGGGGGGGGAAGTGAAAAACTGTTTTTT
CASSAGGGSEKLFF
>TRBJ2-3|many|.|TRBV7-2
TGTGCCAGCAGCTCCCGGCGAGGGGGGGCTGGCACAGATACGCAGTATTTT
CASSSRRGGAGTDTQYF
>TRBJ1-1|.|.|TRBV11-2
TGTGCACGCAGCTTTCCGCTTGGGCGGCCTGGCACTGAAGCTTTCTTT
CARSFPLGRPGTEAFF
>TRBJ2-7|few|.|TRBV4-2
TGTGCCAGCAGCCAAGATCCCGGGGCAGGGACGGCCTACGAGCAGTACTTC
CASSQDPGAGTAYEQYF